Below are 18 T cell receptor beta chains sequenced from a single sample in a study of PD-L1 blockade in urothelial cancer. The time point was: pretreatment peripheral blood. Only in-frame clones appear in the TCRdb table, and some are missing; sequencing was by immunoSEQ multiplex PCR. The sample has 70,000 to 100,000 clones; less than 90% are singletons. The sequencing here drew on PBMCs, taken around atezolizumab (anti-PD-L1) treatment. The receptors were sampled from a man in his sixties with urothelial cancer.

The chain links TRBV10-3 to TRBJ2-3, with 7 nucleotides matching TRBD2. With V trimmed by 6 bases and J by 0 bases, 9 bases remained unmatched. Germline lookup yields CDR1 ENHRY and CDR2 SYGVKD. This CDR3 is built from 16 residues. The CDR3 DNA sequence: TGTGCCATCAGCAGCACGGGAGGAGCTAGCACAGATACGCAGTATTTT. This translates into CAISSTGGASTDTQYF.

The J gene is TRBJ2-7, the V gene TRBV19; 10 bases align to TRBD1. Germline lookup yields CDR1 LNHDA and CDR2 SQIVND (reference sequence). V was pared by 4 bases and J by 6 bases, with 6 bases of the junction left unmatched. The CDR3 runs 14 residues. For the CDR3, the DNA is TGTGCCAGTAGTAGCGGGACAGGGGCCTCCGAGCAGTACTTC. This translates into CASSSGTGASEQYF.

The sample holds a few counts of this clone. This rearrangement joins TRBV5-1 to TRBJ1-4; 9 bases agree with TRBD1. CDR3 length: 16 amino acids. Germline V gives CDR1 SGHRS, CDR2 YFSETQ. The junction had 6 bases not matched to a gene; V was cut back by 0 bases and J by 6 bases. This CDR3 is CASSLDPGTGYEKLFF. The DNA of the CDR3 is TGCGCCAGCAGCTTGGATCCCGGGACAGGGTATGAAAAACTGTTTTTT.

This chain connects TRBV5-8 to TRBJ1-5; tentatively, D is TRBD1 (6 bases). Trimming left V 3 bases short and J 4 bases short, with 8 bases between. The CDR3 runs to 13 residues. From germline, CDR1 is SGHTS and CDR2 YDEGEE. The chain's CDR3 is CASSWTVNQPQHF. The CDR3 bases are TGTGCCAGCAGCTGGACAGTAAATCAGCCCCAGCATTTT.

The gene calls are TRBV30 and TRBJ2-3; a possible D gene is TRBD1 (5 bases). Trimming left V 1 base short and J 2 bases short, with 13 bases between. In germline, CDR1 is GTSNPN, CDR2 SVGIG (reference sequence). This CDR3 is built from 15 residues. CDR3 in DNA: TGTGCCTGGAGTGGGGGCAGGGCATTCACAGATACGCAGTATTTT. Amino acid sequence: CAWSGGRAFTDTQYF.

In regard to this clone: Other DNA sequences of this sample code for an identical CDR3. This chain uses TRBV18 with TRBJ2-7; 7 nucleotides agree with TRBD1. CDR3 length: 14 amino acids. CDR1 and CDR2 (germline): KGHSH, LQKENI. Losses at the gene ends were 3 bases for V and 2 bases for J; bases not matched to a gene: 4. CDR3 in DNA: TGTGCCAGCTCACCTCGACAGGGAACCTACGAGCAGTACTTC. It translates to CASSPRQGTYEQYF.

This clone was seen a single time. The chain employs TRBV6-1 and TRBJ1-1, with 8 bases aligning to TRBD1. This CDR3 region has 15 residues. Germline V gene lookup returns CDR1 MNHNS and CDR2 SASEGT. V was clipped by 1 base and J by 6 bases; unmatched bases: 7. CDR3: CASSEVQGAQAEAFF. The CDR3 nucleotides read TGTGCCAGCAGTGAAGTCCAGGGGGCCCAGGCTGAAGCTTTCTTT.

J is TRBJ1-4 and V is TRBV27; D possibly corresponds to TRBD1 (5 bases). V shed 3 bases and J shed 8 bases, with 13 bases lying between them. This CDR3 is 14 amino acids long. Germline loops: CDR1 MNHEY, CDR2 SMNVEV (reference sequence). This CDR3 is CASSFGGYGEKLFF. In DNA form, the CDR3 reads TGTGCCAGCAGTTTCGGGGGGTATGGGGAAAAACTGTTTTTT.

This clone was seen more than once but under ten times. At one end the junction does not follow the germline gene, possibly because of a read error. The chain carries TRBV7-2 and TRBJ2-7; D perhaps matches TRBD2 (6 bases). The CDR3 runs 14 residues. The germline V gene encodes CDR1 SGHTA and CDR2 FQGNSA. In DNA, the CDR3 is TGTGCCAGCAGCTCAGGTGGGACTCCTTACGGGCAGTACTTC. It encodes CASSSGGTPYGQYF. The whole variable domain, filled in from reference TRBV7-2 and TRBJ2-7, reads GAGVSQSPSNKVTEKGKDVELRCDPISGHTALYWYRQSLGQGLEFLIYFQGNSAPDKSGLPSDRFSAERTGGSVSTLTIQRTQQEDSAVYLCASSSGGTPYGQYFGPGTRLTVT.

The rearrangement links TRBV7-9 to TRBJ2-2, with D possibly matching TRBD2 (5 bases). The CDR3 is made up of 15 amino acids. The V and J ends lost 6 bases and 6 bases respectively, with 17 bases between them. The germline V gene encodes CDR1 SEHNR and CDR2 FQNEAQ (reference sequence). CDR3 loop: CASRPKGLDAGELFF. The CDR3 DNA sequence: TGTGCCAGCAGGCCAAAAGGACTCGACGCCGGGGAGCTGTTTTTT.

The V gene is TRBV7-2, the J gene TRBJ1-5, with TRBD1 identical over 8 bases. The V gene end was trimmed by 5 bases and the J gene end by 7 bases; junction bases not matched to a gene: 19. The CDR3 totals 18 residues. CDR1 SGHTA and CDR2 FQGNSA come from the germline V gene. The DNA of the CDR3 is TGTGCCAGCAGCCGGAGGACAGGGCGGGTGCGAGGAGAACAGCCCCAGCATTTT. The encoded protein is CASSRRTGRVRGEQPQHF.

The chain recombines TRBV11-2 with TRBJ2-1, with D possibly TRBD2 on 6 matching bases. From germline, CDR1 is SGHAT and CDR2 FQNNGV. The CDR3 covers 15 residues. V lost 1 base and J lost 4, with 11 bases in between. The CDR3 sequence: CASSLASALYNEQFF. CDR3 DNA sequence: TGTGCCAGCAGCTTAGCTAGCGCCCTTTACAATGAGCAGTTCTTC. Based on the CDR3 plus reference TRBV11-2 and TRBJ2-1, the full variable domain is EAGVAQSPRYKIIEKRQSVAFWCNPISGHATLYWYQQILGQGPKLLIQFQNNGVVDDSQLPKDRFSAERLKGVDSTLKIQPAKLEDSAVYLCASSLASALYNEQFFGPGTRLTVL.

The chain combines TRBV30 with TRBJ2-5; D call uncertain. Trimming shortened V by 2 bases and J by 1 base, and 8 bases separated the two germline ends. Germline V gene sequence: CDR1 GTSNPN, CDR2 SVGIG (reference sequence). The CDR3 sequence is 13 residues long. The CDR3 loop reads CAWSRQSQETQYF. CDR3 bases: TGTGCCTGGAGTAGACAATCCCAAGAGACCCAGTACTTC.

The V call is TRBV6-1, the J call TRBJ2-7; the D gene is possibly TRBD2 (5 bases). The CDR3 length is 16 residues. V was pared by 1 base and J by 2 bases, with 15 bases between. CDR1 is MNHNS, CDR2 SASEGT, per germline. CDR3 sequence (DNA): TGTGCCAGCAGTGAAGGAAGGGCTAGCCAGCCCTACGAGCAGTACTTC. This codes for CASSEGRASQPYEQYF.

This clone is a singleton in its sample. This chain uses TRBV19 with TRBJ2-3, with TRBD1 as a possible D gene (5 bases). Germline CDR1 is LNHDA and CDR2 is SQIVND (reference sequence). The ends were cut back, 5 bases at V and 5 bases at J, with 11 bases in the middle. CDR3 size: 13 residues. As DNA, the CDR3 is TGTGCCAGTAGTGGGCAGGGAAGAGATACGCAGTATTTT. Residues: CASSGQGRDTQYF.

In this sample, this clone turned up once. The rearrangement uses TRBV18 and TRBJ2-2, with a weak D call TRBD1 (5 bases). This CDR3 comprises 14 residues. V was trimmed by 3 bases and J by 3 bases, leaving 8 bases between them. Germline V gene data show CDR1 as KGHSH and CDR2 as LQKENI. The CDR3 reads CASSPSGYTGELFF. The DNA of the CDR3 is TGTGCCAGCTCACCCTCAGGGTACACCGGGGAGCTGTTTTTT.

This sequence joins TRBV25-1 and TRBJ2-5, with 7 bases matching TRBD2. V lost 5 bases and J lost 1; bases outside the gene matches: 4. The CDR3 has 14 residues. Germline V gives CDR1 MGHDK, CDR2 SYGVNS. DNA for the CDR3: TGTGCCAGCAGTCGGGCGGGGGTCCAAGAGACCCAGTACTTC. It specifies CASSRAGVQETQYF.

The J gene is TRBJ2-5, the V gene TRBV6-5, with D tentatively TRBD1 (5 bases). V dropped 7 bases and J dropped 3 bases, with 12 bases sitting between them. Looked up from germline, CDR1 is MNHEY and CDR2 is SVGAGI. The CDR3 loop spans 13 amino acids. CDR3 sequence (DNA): TGTGCCAGCAATTCCGACAGTGAAGAGACCCAGTACTTC. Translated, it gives CASNSDSEETQYF.